This T cell receptor (beta chain) was found in a study of cytomegalovirus exposure and HLA in healthy donors. The PCR employed 60 Vbeta primers together with 13 Jbeta primers. Sequencing used immunoSEQ multiplex PCR; TCRdb keeps in-frame clones, though not all of them. The profile shows about 170,000 clones, around 75% of them singletons. V lost 0 bases to trimming and J lost 2 bases; unmatched junction nucleotides: 3. Germline V gene lookup returns CDR1 MNHEY and CDR2 SVGAGI. The CDR3 is 16 amino acids. The chain joins TRBV6-5 to TRBJ2-5; 10 positions match TRBD1. Sequencing was performed on PBMCs. This TCR was recovered from a male donor in good health and CMV-seronegative. CDR3 region: CASSYSPGQGQETQYF. CDR3 bases: TGTGCCAGCAGTTACTCACCGGGACAGGGGCAAGAGACCCAGTACTTC.